Included here is one TCR beta chain sequence, with context. Its antigen is not known. 60 Vbeta and 13 Jbeta primers were used in PCR. Sequencing used immunoSEQ multiplex PCR; TCRdb keeps in-frame clones, though not all of them. The sample features over 100,000 clones, with more than 3.5% in its top ten. The V end lost 5 bases, the J end lost 8 bases, and 15 bases lay between the germline ends. Germline values: CDR1 SGHTA, CDR2 FQGNSA. CDR3 length: 14 amino acids. These data originate in a study of cytomegalovirus exposure and HLA in healthy donors. Study as a whole: Among about 179 million T cells, an earlier analysis found 120 million or so unique TCR beta sequences.

Broader study findings: Researchers catalogued over 150 TCR beta chains as cytomegalovirus-associated. Analysis was carried out at a later point, and it linked a missense DCLRE1C variant to TCR beta V- and J-gene trimming. Immune exposure information comprised only CMV serostatus.

This sequence joins TRBV7-2 and TRBJ1-4; D is perhaps TRBD1 (6 bases). Material: PBMCs. The TCR comes from a man aged 25-45 years in good health and CMV-seronegative. CDR3 nucleotides: TGTGCCAGCAGCCCGGGACAAAGGAGAGAAAAACTGTTTTTT. Translation gives CASSPGQRREKLFF.